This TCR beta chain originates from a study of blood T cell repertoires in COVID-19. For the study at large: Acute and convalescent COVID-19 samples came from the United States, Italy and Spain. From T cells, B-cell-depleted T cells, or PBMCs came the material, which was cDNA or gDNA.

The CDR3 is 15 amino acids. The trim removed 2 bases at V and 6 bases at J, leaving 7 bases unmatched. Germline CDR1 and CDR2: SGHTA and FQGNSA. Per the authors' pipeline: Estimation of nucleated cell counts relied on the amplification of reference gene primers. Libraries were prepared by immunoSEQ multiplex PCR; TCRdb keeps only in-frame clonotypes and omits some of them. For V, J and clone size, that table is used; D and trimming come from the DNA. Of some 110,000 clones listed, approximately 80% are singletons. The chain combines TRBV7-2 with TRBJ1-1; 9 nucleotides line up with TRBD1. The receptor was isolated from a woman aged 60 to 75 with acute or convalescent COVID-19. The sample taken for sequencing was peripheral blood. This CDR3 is CASSLYSGQGPEAFF. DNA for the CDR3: TGTGCCAGCAGCTTATATTCGGGACAGGGCCCTGAAGCTTTCTTT. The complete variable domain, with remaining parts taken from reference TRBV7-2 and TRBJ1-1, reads GAGVSQSPSNKVTEKGKDVELRCDPISGHTALYWYRQSLGQGLEFLIYFQGNSAPDKSGLPSDRFSAERTGGSVSTLTIQRTQQEDSAVYLCASSLYSGQGPEAFFGQGTRLTVV.